The next 26 T cell receptor beta chains were all read from a single sample in a study of OX40 agonist ivuxolimab in advanced cancers. Measured with immunoSEQ multiplex PCR; TCRdb has only the in-frame clones, and not every one. Of around 150,000 clones in the sample, about nine tenths were seen once. Sequencing used CD4+ or CD8+ T cells sorted from blood, obtained in a trial of the OX40 agonist ivuxolimab. Receptors originate from an adult with an advanced solid tumor such as melanoma, head and neck, liver or kidney cancer.

The V gene is TRBV5-8, the J gene TRBJ1-1, with D tentatively TRBD1 (5 bases). The V gene's germline CDR1 is SGHTS and CDR2 YDEGEE. Trimming removed 1 base from V and 0 bases from J, with 10 bases in between. This CDR3 contains 15 residues. The CDR3 nucleotides are TGTGCCAGCAGCTTGACGGGGCAGGTGAACACTGAAGCTTTCTTT. It specifies CASSLTGQVNTEAFF.

The chain carries TRBV11-2 and TRBJ2-1; possibly TRBD2 for D (6 bases). V was shortened by 0 bases and J by 8 bases, with 17 bases between the two germline ends. The CDR3 length is 16 residues. Germline V gives CDR1 SGHAT, CDR2 FQNNGV. CDR3 DNA: TGTGCCAGCAGCTTAGATTGGACGGGAGAAGGGGATGAGCAGTTCTTC. Amino acid sequence: CASSLDWTGEGDEQFF.

This rearrangement joins TRBV27 to TRBJ2-5; 9 bases agree with TRBD2. The J call may be mistaken, given a closer DNA end match to TRBJ2-7. The CDR3 extends over 16 amino acids. Germline-derived CDR1 and CDR2 are MNHEY and SMNVEV (reference sequence). CDR3 protein: CASSLWASGAFDEQYF. CDR3 DNA: TGTGCCAGCAGTTTATGGGCTAGCGGGGCTTTCGACGAGCAGTACTTC.

The chain recombines TRBV28 with TRBJ1-2; 12 bases fit TRBD1. The CDR3 is 16 residues long. The germline V gene encodes CDR1 MDHEN and CDR2 SYDVKM. The V gene end was trimmed by 6 bases and the J gene end by 4 bases; junction bases not matched to a gene: 9. The CDR3 DNA follows: TGTGCCAGCAGCCGGGACAGGGGGCGCATGAGCTATGGCTACACCTTC. Amino acids: CASSRDRGRMSYGYTF.

V gene TRBV11-2 combines with J gene TRBJ2-7; 7 bases map to TRBD2. CDR3 length: 15 residues. J lost 4 bases, V lost 2 bases, and 8 bases had no gene match. Germline loops: CDR1 SGHAT, CDR2 FQNNGV. CDR3 DNA: TGTGCCAGCAGCTTAACTAGCGCGAGCCGGTACGAGCAGTACTTC. Protein sequence: CASSLTSASRYEQYF.

The gene calls are TRBV19 and TRBJ1-3; the D is unclear. CDR1 LNHDA and CDR2 SQIVND come from the germline V gene (reference sequence). This CDR3 comprises 16 residues. V gave up 5 bases and J gave up 0 bases, with 14 bases separating them. CDR3 nucleotides: TGTGCCAGTAGTCCGTTCCGGGGAAGCTCTGGAAACACCATATATTTT. Protein: CASSPFRGSSGNTIYF.

This chain links TRBV5-4 with TRBJ2-7; D call uncertain. Germline V CDR1 and CDR2: SGHNT, YYREEE (reference sequence). Trimming removed 3 bases at V and 2 bases at J, with 9 bases between. The CDR3 contains 13 residues. The CDR3, as DNA: TGTGCCAGCAGCTCCCCCCGGGCCTACGAGCAGTACTTC. Translated, it gives CASSSPRAYEQYF.

The chain has TRBV27 and TRBJ1-3, with 7 nucleotides matching TRBD1. Trimming cost V 1 base and J 0 bases; bases outside gene matches: 18. The CDR3 has 21 residues. Germline V lookup: CDR1 MNHEY, CDR2 SMNVEV (reference sequence). The CDR3 coding sequence is TGTGCCAGCAGTTTATTGAGGGGGCTAAGCATTCACATTTTCTCTGGAAACACCATATATTTT. This encodes CASSLLRGLSIHIFSGNTIYF.

This chain links TRBV19 with TRBJ1-2; the D gene is possibly TRBD1 (5 bases). Germline V gene sequence: CDR1 LNHDA, CDR2 SQIVND (reference sequence). The CDR3 length is 17 residues. V was pared by 5 bases and J by 4 bases, with 23 bases between. The DNA of the CDR3 is TGTGCCAGTAGTTGGTCCGGGGGAATGAGGGACGGCTATGGCTACACCTTC. Its translation is CASSWSGGMRDGYGYTF.

The chain recombines TRBV5-1 with TRBJ1-2; TRBD1 agrees at 7 bases. J lost 8 bases, V lost 3 bases, and 16 bases had no gene match. The germline CDR1 and CDR2 sequences are SGHRS and YFSETQ. The CDR3 is made up of 16 amino acids. This CDR3 is CASSSVGGQAGEGYTF. CDR3 nucleotide sequence: TGCGCCAGCAGCTCCGTCGGAGGACAGGCTGGCGAGGGCTACACCTTC.

V usage is TRBV27 and J usage is TRBJ1-2; 9 bases are a match to TRBD1. In germline, CDR1 is MNHEY, CDR2 SMNVEV (reference sequence). CDR3 length equals 15 residues. The junction had 3 bases not matched to a gene; V was cut back by 0 bases and J by 4 bases. The CDR3 here is CASSLSKTGGYGYTF. DNA for the CDR3: TGTGCCAGCAGTTTATCGAAGACAGGGGGCTATGGCTACACCTTC.

Points on this clone: Relative to the germline gene, one junction end is altered; a read error may explain this. The chain is built from TRBV7-7 and TRBJ2-5; either TRBD1 or TRBD2 may supply D (7 bases each). The CDR3 length is 15 residues. Germline CDR1 reads SSHAT; CDR2 reads FNYEAQ (reference sequence). The DNA for the CDR3 is TGTGCTAGCAGCTTGGGAGGGGGCACCGTGGAGACCCAGTACTTC. The encoded protein is CASSLGGGTVETQYF. The full variable domain, in which reference TRBV7-7 and TRBJ2-5 provide the parts outside the CDR3, is GAGVSQSPRYKVTKRGQDVTLRCDPISSHATLYWYQQALGQGPEFLTYFNYEAQPDKSGLPSDRFSAERPEGSISTLTIQRTEQRDSAMYRCASSLGGGTVETQYFGPGTRLLVL.

This chain joins TRBV5-1 and TRBJ2-2; 10 bases line up with TRBD1. V lost 2 bases, J lost 8 bases, and 6 bases stayed unmatched. The germline V gene encodes CDR1 SGHRS and CDR2 YFSETQ. The CDR3 extends over 15 amino acids. The CDR3 protein is CASSFRQGATGELFF. The CDR3 DNA is TGCGCCAGCAGCTTCCGACAGGGGGCAACGGGGGAGCTGTTTTTT.

The V gene is TRBV6-1, the J gene TRBJ1-2; 7 nucleotides line up with TRBD1. V lost 6 bases to trimming and J lost 7 bases; unmatched junction nucleotides: 5. Per the germline V gene, CDR1 is MNHNS and CDR2 is SASEGT. The CDR3 is 12 amino acids. CDR3 DNA: TGTGCCAGCAGGAGACAGGGTGTTGGCTACACCTTC. Encoded protein: CASRRQGVGYTF.

This clone was recorded only once. The chain is built from TRBV20-1 and TRBJ1-2; D unclear. Germline V lookup: CDR1 DFQATT, CDR2 SNEGSKA (reference sequence). This CDR3 spans 11 amino acids. Trimming stripped 1 base from V and 4 bases from J, with 4 bases between. The CDR3, as DNA: TGCAGTGCTAGAGGCAGCTATGGCTACACCTTC. Translating gives CSARGSYGYTF.

The chain is built from TRBV7-2 and TRBJ2-2; 7 bases are a match to TRBD1. J lost 5 bases, V lost 5 bases, and 8 bases had no gene match. The CDR3 has 15 residues. The germline gives CDR1 SGHTA, CDR2 FQGNSA. The CDR3 sequence is CASSPRTGGTGELFF. The CDR3, as DNA: TGTGCCAGCAGCCCGAGGACAGGAGGAACCGGGGAGCTGTTTTTT.

The genes are TRBV4-2 and TRBJ2-1, with D unclear. The V end was cut by 0 bases, the J end by 1 base, with 10 bases between. The V gene's germline CDR1 is LGHNA and CDR2 YNFKEQ. This CDR3 comprises 16 residues. CDR3 bases: TGTGCCAGCAGCCAAGATCAAGCTAGTTCCTACAATGAGCAGTTCTTC. Translated: CASSQDQASSYNEQFF.

The chain carries TRBV5-1 and TRBJ1-1; D possibly corresponds to TRBD1 (5 bases). From germline, CDR1 is SGHRS and CDR2 YFSETQ. This CDR3 is built from 15 residues. Deletions cut 3 bases from V and 4 bases from J, with 16 bases between. The CDR3 reads CASSSSGQWGTEAFF. CDR3 sequence (DNA): TGCGCCAGCAGCTCTTCAGGGCAATGGGGCACTGAAGCTTTCTTT.

This clone showed up just once. The chain is built from TRBV6-1 and TRBJ2-1; 11 bases match TRBD2. Germline V gene lookup returns CDR1 MNHNS and CDR2 SASEGT. The V segment lost 0 bases and the J segment 3 bases; nucleotides outside the gene matches: 1. This CDR3 has 16 amino acids. CDR3 in DNA: TGTGCCAGCAGTGAAGCTAGCGGGAGGGACTACAATGAGCAGTTCTTC. It codes for CASSEASGRDYNEQFF.

The chain uses TRBV5-1 and TRBJ1-5; D gene unclear. Germline V gene sequence: CDR1 SGHRS, CDR2 YFSETQ. V lost 2 bases and J 0 bases, leaving 12 bases between the germline ends. The CDR3 runs to 16 residues. CDR3 protein: CASSLDPLPSNQPQHF. The DNA for the CDR3 is TGCGCCAGCAGCTTAGACCCGCTCCCTAGCAATCAGCCCCAGCATTTT.

The V call is TRBV7-2, the J call TRBJ2-5; D not resolved. CDR1 is SGHTA and CDR2 is FQGNSA in the germline V gene. The length of the CDR3 is 14 residues. V was pared by 1 base and J by 0 bases, with 6 bases between. CDR3 in amino acids: CASSLGAYQETQYF. The CDR3 region has the DNA TGTGCCAGCAGCTTAGGGGCATACCAAGAGACCCAGTACTTC.

The J gene is TRBJ2-7, the V gene TRBV4-3; 7 bases align to TRBD2. V lost 0 bases and J lost 2; bases outside the gene matches: 16. There are 19 residues in the CDR3. In germline, CDR1 is LGHNA, CDR2 YSLEER. DNA for the CDR3: TGCGCCAGCAGCCAAGAACAAACGAGTGGTCTAGCGGAGACCTACGAGCAGTACTTC. Translated, it gives CASSQEQTSGLAETYEQYF.

V gene TRBV10-1 combines with J gene TRBJ2-2, with no clear D. Between the trimmed V and J ends, which lost 8 bases and 0 bases, there was a span of 10 bases. Germline CDR1 is WNHNN and CDR2 is SYGVQD (reference sequence). The CDR3 contains 14 residues. The CDR3 DNA reads TGCGCCAGCTCGGCGGATTCGAACACCGGGGAGCTGTTTTTT. It yields the protein CASSADSNTGELFF.

V and J are TRBV11-1 and TRBJ1-3; 7 positions match TRBD1. This CDR3 contains 15 residues. The germline CDR1 and CDR2 sequences are SGHAT and FQDESV (reference sequence). V shed 5 bases, J shed 1 base, and the junction held 5 bases outside the gene matches. Here the CDR3 reads CASSVDRTSGNTIYF. DNA of the CDR3: TGTGCCAGCAGCGTGGACAGGACTTCTGGAAACACCATATATTTT. Using reference TRBV11-1 and TRBJ1-3 for the parts outside the CDR3, the full variable domain is EAEVAQSPRYKITEKSQAVAFWCDPISGHATLYWYRQILGQGPELLVQFQDESVVDDSQLPKDRFSAERLKGVDSTLKIQPAELGDSAMYLCASSVDRTSGNTIYFGEGSWLTVV.

V and J are TRBV7-2 and TRBJ2-7; TRBD2 matches at 7 bases. CDR1 and CDR2 from the germline V gene are SGHTA and FQGNSA. The V gene end was trimmed by 0 bases and the J gene end by 5 bases; junction bases not matched to a gene: 13. The CDR3 extends over 17 amino acids. In DNA, the CDR3 is TGTGCCAGCAGCTTAGCTCGATTAAGCGGGACGGTAAACGAGCAGTACTTC. Protein: CASSLARLSGTVNEQYF.

The V call is TRBV7-3, the J call TRBJ2-2; D unclear. The V end was cut by 4 bases, the J end by 7 bases, with 10 bases between. The CDR3 totals 13 residues. The germline gives CDR1 SGHTA, CDR2 FQGTGA. Here the CDR3 DNA reads TGTGCCAGCAGCTCAGACTCGGGCGGGGAGCTGTTTTTT. Translation: CASSSDSGGELFF.